These 5 T cell receptor beta chains share one sample of origin, sequenced in a study of CD8 T cells in ankylosing spondylitis listed by TCRdb under 2017. General findings and caveats noted by the study authors: A TCR beta motif made up of several highly homologous amino acid variants appeared to be characteristic of blood from ankylosing spondylitis patients.

The library was produced with 5' RACE. TCRdb records Illumina HiSeq 2500 as the sequencer. TCRdb handled the public reads itself, with Q25 trimming in fastp and clone calling in MiXCR, and kept productive beta chains. One record per CDR3 amino acid sequence lists the most common genes and DNA. The sample table records fewer than 650,000 distinct CDR3 sequences; about 13% of these occur just once. Approximately 6.3% of the sample rests with the top ten. The antigens for these receptors are not known. Sequenced sample: blood, either unsorted or a sorted T cell fraction (not recorded which). These TCRs come from a male donor with ankylosing spondylitis.

This rearrangement joins TRBV5-1 to TRBJ2-3; 10 bases fit TRBD2. The J segment lost 5 bases and the V segment lost 2 bases, leaving 11 bases of the junction unmatched. Germline CDR1 and CDR2: SGHRS and YFSETQ. The CDR3 consists of 17 residues. CDR3 in DNA: TGCGCCAGCAGCTTCGGCGCTAGCGGGAGAATTGGAGATACGCAGTATTTT. Protein: CASSFGASGRIGDTQYF.

The rearrangement links TRBV29-1 to TRBJ2-1, with TRBD1 matching over 7 bases. CDR3 length equals 13 residues. V lost 7 bases, J lost 4 bases, and 7 bases stayed unmatched. Germline CDR1 SQVTM, CDR2 ANQGSEA. The CDR3 DNA reads TGCAGCGACCGGGACAGATCTTACAATGAGCAGTTCTTC. Protein: CSDRDRSYNEQFF.

This clonotype was seen a few times. This sequence joins TRBV2 and TRBJ2-5, with 8 bases lining up with TRBD1. The germline gives CDR1 SNHLY, CDR2 FYNNEI. CDR3 length: 13 amino acids. The V segment lost 6 bases and the J segment 5 bases; nucleotides outside the gene matches: 5. The CDR3 DNA reads TGTGCCAGCAGCGTGGACAGGGACGAGACCCAGTACTTC. Protein: CASSVDRDETQYF.

This clonotype was observed many times. At one end the junction does not follow the germline gene, possibly because of a read error. This chain joins TRBV12-3 or TRBV12-4 and TRBJ2-1, with D possibly being TRBD1 (5 bases). CDR3 length equals 11 residues. The CDR3 sequence: CASTQAQGTVF. The CDR3 nucleotides read TGTGCCAGCACCCAAGCGCAGGGAACGGTCTTC.

This clonotype showed up just a few times. V and J are TRBV7-7 and TRBJ2-1, with 7 positions matching TRBD1. The CDR3 totals 16 residues. Germline CDR1 reads SSHAT; CDR2 reads FNYEAQ (reference sequence). V dropped 4 bases and J dropped 9; count of bases not matched to a gene: 15. The DNA of the CDR3 is TGTGCCAGCAGCTCTTTAGCATTTGGGACAGCAGTTGAGCAGTTCTTC. Translating gives CASSSLAFGTAVEQFF.